The present entry profiles one TCR beta chain with its context. Its antigen is undetermined. Germline CDR1 and CDR2: SQVTM and ANQGSEA. J lost 2 bases, V lost 6 bases, and 33 bases had no gene match. The CDR3 has 22 amino acids. Time point of the sample: cycle 4 day 1 (C4D1), after less than 7 weeks of nivolumab. In every patient, relapse followed autologous stem cell transplantation, while exposure to brentuximab vedotin differed. The data were produced by immunoSEQ multiplex PCR, yet TCRdb's version contains in-frame clones alone and is incomplete. Of approximately 29,000 clones listed, around 77% were seen once; the top ten hold roughly 15%. This entry belongs to a study of PD-1 blockade in classical Hodgkin lymphoma. Study-level points and caveats: Why the repertoires differ is still unclear, perhaps disease activity or prior therapy. By cycle point C4D1, TCR diversity had risen significantly in CD4+ cells (but not CD8+ cells). The diversity seen at baseline in complete responders resembled that of newly diagnosed patients.

The clonotype was recovered from a human donor with classical Hodgkin lymphoma. The chain links TRBV29-1 to TRBJ2-7; 8 bases agree with TRBD2. Specimen: peripheral blood mononuclear cells (PBMCs), collected before the fourth cycle of nivolumab. The CDR3, as DNA: TGCAGCGTCCAACCACAAGGACTAGCTGAGGTCCCCACAAAACCGAATACCTACGAGCAGTACTTC. This translates into CSVQPQGLAEVPTKPNTYEQYF.